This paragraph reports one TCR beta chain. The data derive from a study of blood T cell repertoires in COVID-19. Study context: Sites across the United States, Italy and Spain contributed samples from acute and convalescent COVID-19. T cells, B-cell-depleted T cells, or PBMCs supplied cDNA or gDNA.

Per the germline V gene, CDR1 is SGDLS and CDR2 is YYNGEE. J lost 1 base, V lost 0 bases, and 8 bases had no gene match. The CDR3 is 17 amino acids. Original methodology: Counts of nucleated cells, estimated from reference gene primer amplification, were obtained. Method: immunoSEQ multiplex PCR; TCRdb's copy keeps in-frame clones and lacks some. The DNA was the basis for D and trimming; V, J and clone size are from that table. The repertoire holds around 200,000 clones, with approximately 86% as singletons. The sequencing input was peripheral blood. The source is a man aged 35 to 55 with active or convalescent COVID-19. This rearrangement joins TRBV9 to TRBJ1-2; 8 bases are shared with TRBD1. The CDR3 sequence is CASSVGAGGEGNYGYTF. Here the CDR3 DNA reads TGTGCCAGCAGCGTAGGCGCAGGGGGCGAAGGTAACTATGGCTACACCTTC.